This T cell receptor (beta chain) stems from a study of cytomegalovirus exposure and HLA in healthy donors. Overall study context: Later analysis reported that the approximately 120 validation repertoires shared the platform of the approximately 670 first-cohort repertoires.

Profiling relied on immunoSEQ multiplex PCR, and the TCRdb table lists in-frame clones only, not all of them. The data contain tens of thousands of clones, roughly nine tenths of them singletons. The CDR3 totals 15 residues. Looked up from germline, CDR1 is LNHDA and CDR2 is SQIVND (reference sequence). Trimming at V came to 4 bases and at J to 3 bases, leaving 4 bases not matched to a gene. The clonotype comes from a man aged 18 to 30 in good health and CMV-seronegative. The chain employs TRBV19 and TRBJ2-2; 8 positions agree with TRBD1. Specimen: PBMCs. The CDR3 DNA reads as TGTGCCAGTAGTAAAGACAGGGGTGACACCGGGGAGCTGTTTTTT. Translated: CASSKDRGDTGELFF.